The present entry profiles one TCR beta chain with its context. Its specificity is unknown. For TCR beta, cDNA was produced by 5'RACE template switching with UMIs. With the 5' RACE reads reprocessed, TCRdb shows one record per CDR3 protein and no DNA. Across some 410,000 distinct CDR3 sequences, the top ten clones capture approximately 6.8% of the sample. The CDR3 has 16 residues. From germline, CDR1 is SEHNR and CDR2 FQNEAQ (reference sequence). The sample belongs to a study of T cells expressing NK-cell markers. Overall study context: In sorted CD3+CD56+NKG2C+, CD3+CD56+NKG2C- and CD3+CD56-NKG2C+ T cells, TCR beta repertoires were obtained. Study observations and caveats: Of the CD8+ T cells in 5 to 7 donors, about 1.0-7.0% belonged to dominant NKG2C+ clonotypes. Topping the CD3+CD56-NKG2C+ fraction as well were these clonotypes, in a few donors.

The TCR sequence derives from a woman between 18 and 75 years old in good health. V is TRBV7-9 and J is TRBJ2-7; the D call from TCRdb, TRBD2, cannot be confirmed without DNA. Sequenced sample: blood T cells: a sorted CD56 or NKG2C T cell subset, CD4+ or CD8+ T cells, or bulk PBMC T cells (not recorded which). The CDR3 spells CASSSGTSGNRGEQYF.